Listed below are T cell receptor beta chains from one sample, sequenced in a study of CD4+ T cells in melanoma. Profiled with immunoSEQ multiplex PCR; TCRdb holds only in-frame clones, not every one. This sample has roughly 120,000 clones, with roughly 90% found just once. Sequencing input: peripheral blood. The receptors come from a human donor with melanoma. Each CDR3 is given with its conserved first and last residue. The D gene is left open where the match is weak. Only part of the rows carry a size: once, few, many, or a class if the clone is expanded.

v_gene: TRBV10-3; d_gene: NA; j_gene: TRBJ1-4; abundance: NA; CDR3nt: TGTGCCATCAGTGAGGCGGACAGTGATTATTCGAGGAATGAAAAACTGTTTTTT; CDR3aa: CAISEADSDYSRNEKLFF
v_gene: TRBV6-5; d_gene: NA; j_gene: TRBJ2-5; abundance: NA; CDR3nt: TGTGCCAGCAGACTCATAGGGGGCCAAGAGACCCAGTACTTC; CDR3aa: CASRLIGGQETQYF
v_gene: TRBV5-4; d_gene: TRBD2; j_gene: TRBJ2-3; abundance: NA; CDR3nt: TGTGCCAGCAGCCCGGGACTAGCGGAGGGCACAGATACGCAGTATTTT; CDR3aa: CASSPGLAEGTDTQYF
v_gene: TRBV7-9; d_gene: NA; j_gene: TRBJ2-7; abundance: NA; CDR3nt: TGTGCCAGCTCCCGCGGGGGCTACGACGAGCAGTACTTC; CDR3aa: CASSRGGYDEQYF
v_gene: TRBV19; d_gene: TRBD2; j_gene: TRBJ2-5; abundance: NA; CDR3nt: TGTGCCAGTAGTATATGGCTAGCGGGAGGTAGGGAGACCCAGTACTTC; CDR3aa: CASSIWLAGGRETQYF
v_gene: TRBV28; d_gene: NA; j_gene: TRBJ2-1; abundance: NA; CDR3nt: TGTGCCAGCCTGGAGAGCTCCTACAATGAGCAGTTCTTC; CDR3aa: CASLESSYNEQFF
v_gene: TRBV7-9; d_gene: NA; j_gene: TRBJ2-7; abundance: few; CDR3nt: TGTGCCAGCAGCTTATCCCACCCTGAGGACGAGCAGTACTTC; CDR3aa: CASSLSHPEDEQYF
v_gene: TRBV5-6; d_gene: TRBD1; j_gene: TRBJ2-5; abundance: NA; CDR3nt: TGTGCCAGCAGCTTGATGGGGACAGGGCGAGCGGATGAGACCCAGTACTTC; CDR3aa: CASSLMGTGRADETQYF
v_gene: TRBV18; d_gene: NA; j_gene: TRBJ2-5; abundance: NA; CDR3nt: TGTGCCAGCTCACCACCGACCGGGAGTGAAGAGACCCAGTACTTC; CDR3aa: CASSPPTGSEETQYF
v_gene: TRBV5-1; d_gene: NA; j_gene: TRBJ1-1; abundance: NA; CDR3nt: TGCGCCAGCAGGTATATTGGACAGTTGAACACTGAAGCTTTCTTT; CDR3aa: CASRYIGQLNTEAFF
v_gene: TRBV7-2; d_gene: TRBD2; j_gene: TRBJ2-7; abundance: NA; CDR3nt: TGTGCCAGCAGCTTAGCTCCTAGCGGGAGGACAACCTCCTACGAGCAGTACTTC; CDR3aa: CASSLAPSGRTTSYEQYF
v_gene: TRBV28; d_gene: NA; j_gene: TRBJ2-5; abundance: NA; CDR3nt: TGTGCCAGCAGTTTATCGGTCCGATCAGAGACCCAGTACTTC; CDR3aa: CASSLSVRSETQYF
v_gene: TRBV20-1; d_gene: NA; j_gene: TRBJ1-1; abundance: NA; CDR3nt: TGCAGTGCAACAGGGAGTTCGGCGGCTTTCTTT; CDR3aa: CSATGSSAAFF
v_gene: TRBV28; d_gene: NA; j_gene: TRBJ2-5; abundance: NA; CDR3nt: TGTGCCAGCGGGGGAGGGGGTCTGGGAGGGACCCAGTACTTC; CDR3aa: CASGGGGLGGTQYF
v_gene: TRBV5-1; d_gene: TRBD2; j_gene: TRBJ2-5; abundance: NA; CDR3nt: TGCGCCAGCAGCCCCGGACTAGCGGCACAAGAGACCCAGTACTTC; CDR3aa: CASSPGLAAQETQYF
v_gene: TRBV28; d_gene: NA; j_gene: TRBJ2-7; abundance: NA; CDR3nt: TGTGCCAGCAGTTTTTTGGGGAGCTCCTACGAGCAGTACTTC; CDR3aa: CASSFLGSSYEQYF
v_gene: TRBV5-4; d_gene: TRBD1; j_gene: TRBJ2-5; abundance: NA; CDR3nt: TGTGCCAGCAGCTTGGCAGGGGGACAAGAGACCCAGTACTTC; CDR3aa: CASSLAGGQETQYF
v_gene: TRBV7-8; d_gene: NA; j_gene: TRBJ1-4; abundance: NA; CDR3nt: TGTGCCAGCAGCCCCGCGGGGGGGGAGGATGAAAAACTGTTTTTT; CDR3aa: CASSPAGGEDEKLFF
v_gene: TRBV29-1; d_gene: TRBD1; j_gene: TRBJ1-1; abundance: NA; CDR3nt: TGCAGCGTTGAAGACGAGGGGACAGGGGGAATTGAAGCTTTCTTT; CDR3aa: CSVEDEGTGGIEAFF
v_gene: TRBV5-1; d_gene: TRBD2; j_gene: TRBJ2-7; abundance: NA; CDR3nt: TGCGCCAGCAGCTTGGAACTAGCGGGAGGCCTAGGGGAGCAGTACTTC; CDR3aa: CASSLELAGGLGEQYF
v_gene: TRBV27; d_gene: TRBD1; j_gene: TRBJ2-7; abundance: NA; CDR3nt: TGTGCCAGCATCCAGGGACAGGGCCACTACGAGCAGTACTTC; CDR3aa: CASIQGQGHYEQYF
v_gene: TRBV2; d_gene: NA; j_gene: TRBJ2-2; abundance: NA; CDR3nt: TGTGCCAGCAGTGTGCGGTCAGCGGACACCGGGGAGCTGTTTTTT; CDR3aa: CASSVRSADTGELFF
v_gene: TRBV18; d_gene: TRBD2; j_gene: TRBJ2-3; abundance: NA; CDR3nt: TGTGCCAGCTCACCAGTAGCGGGAGGGTTCACAGATACGCAGTATTTT; CDR3aa: CASSPVAGGFTDTQYF
v_gene: TRBV28; d_gene: NA; j_gene: TRBJ1-2; abundance: NA; CDR3nt: TGTGCCAGCAGTTTTTTTTCAGGGAGTAACTATGGCTACACCTTC; CDR3aa: CASSFFSGSNYGYTF
v_gene: TRBV6-5; d_gene: NA; j_gene: TRBJ1-3; abundance: NA; CDR3nt: TGTGCCAGCAGCCCGACAGCGAGCTCTGGAAACACCATATATTTT; CDR3aa: CASSPTASSGNTIYF
v_gene: TRBV30; d_gene: NA; j_gene: TRBJ1-6; abundance: few; CDR3nt: TGTGCCTGGAGTGTCCGACAGGCCCTCCACTTT; CDR3aa: CAWSVRQALHF
v_gene: TRBV11-1; d_gene: NA; j_gene: TRBJ2-7; abundance: NA; CDR3nt: TGTGCCACCGCCCGCTTTGCCCCGGGGGCCCTGGACGAGCAGTACTTC; CDR3aa: CATARFAPGALDEQYF
v_gene: TRBV4-3; d_gene: NA; j_gene: TRBJ1-6; abundance: NA; CDR3nt: TGCGCCAGCAGCCAAGGGGAGAGTTCACCCCTCCACTTT; CDR3aa: CASSQGESSPLHF
v_gene: TRBV7-2; d_gene: NA; j_gene: TRBJ2-5; abundance: NA; CDR3nt: TGTGCCAGCAGCTTAGCTAGCGGACAAGAGACCCAGTACTTC; CDR3aa: CASSLASGQETQYF
v_gene: TRBV9; d_gene: NA; j_gene: TRBJ2-1; abundance: few; CDR3nt: TGTGCCAGCAGCGTAGACGGTCGAAGTCGAGGTGAGCAGTTCTTC; CDR3aa: CASSVDGRSRGEQFF
v_gene: TRBV10-3; d_gene: NA; j_gene: TRBJ2-2; abundance: NA; CDR3nt: TGTGCCATCAGAGGGCTATTCACCGGGGAGCTGTTTTTT; CDR3aa: CAIRGLFTGELFF
v_gene: TRBV18; d_gene: NA; j_gene: TRBJ1-2; abundance: NA; CDR3nt: TGTGCCAGCTCGCCGGGCACGGCCTATGGCTACACCTTC; CDR3aa: CASSPGTAYGYTF
v_gene: TRBV25-1; d_gene: NA; j_gene: TRBJ2-2; abundance: NA; CDR3nt: TGTGCCAGCACCCAGGGGGGAGGCGTCACCGGGGAGCTGTTTTTT; CDR3aa: CASTQGGGVTGELFF
v_gene: TRBV7-9; d_gene: NA; j_gene: TRBJ2-2; abundance: NA; CDR3nt: TGTGCCAGCAGCTTCCGTGGGCAGGGTAACACCGGGGAGCTGTTTTTT; CDR3aa: CASSFRGQGNTGELFF
v_gene: TRBV5-1; d_gene: TRBD2; j_gene: TRBJ2-7; abundance: NA; CDR3nt: TGCGCCACAACTAGGGGTAGCGGGAGAGACGAGCAGTACTTC; CDR3aa: CATTRGSGRDEQYF
v_gene: TRBV19; d_gene: NA; j_gene: TRBJ2-3; abundance: NA; CDR3nt: TGTGCCAGTAGGTGGGGGCGCACAGATACGCAGTATTTT; CDR3aa: CASRWGRTDTQYF
v_gene: TRBV7-9; d_gene: TRBD2; j_gene: TRBJ2-7; abundance: NA; CDR3nt: TGTGCCAGCAGGGGGGGGAGCTCCTACGAGCAGTACTTC; CDR3aa: CASRGGSSYEQYF
v_gene: TRBV27; d_gene: NA; j_gene: TRBJ2-3; abundance: NA; CDR3nt: TGTGCCAGCAGTTTAACGGCAGGGGTCGTTGATACGCAGTATTTT; CDR3aa: CASSLTAGVVDTQYF
v_gene: TRBV5-1; d_gene: TRBD1; j_gene: TRBJ1-1; abundance: once; CDR3nt: TGCGCCAGCAGTGACAGGGGGCCTGGCACTGAAGCTTTCTTT; CDR3aa: CASSDRGPGTEAFF
v_gene: TRBV5-5; d_gene: NA; j_gene: TRBJ2-3; abundance: NA; CDR3nt: TGTGCCAGCAGCCCGAGGACCAACACAGATACGCAGTATTTT; CDR3aa: CASSPRTNTDTQYF
v_gene: TRBV5-6; d_gene: NA; j_gene: TRBJ2-1; abundance: NA; CDR3nt: TGTGCCAGCAGCTTTCCAGGGGAGTTAGGCAATGAGCAGTTCTTC; CDR3aa: CASSFPGELGNEQFF
v_gene: TRBV18; d_gene: NA; j_gene: TRBJ1-5; abundance: NA; CDR3nt: TGTGCCAGCTCACCCTTGGACTCAGATCAGCCCCAGCATTTT; CDR3aa: CASSPLDSDQPQHF
v_gene: TRBV19; d_gene: TRBD1; j_gene: TRBJ2-5; abundance: NA; CDR3nt: TGTGCCAGTACCCGCAGACAGGGCTCCACGCAAGAGACCCAGTACTTC; CDR3aa: CASTRRQGSTQETQYF
v_gene: TRBV7-9; d_gene: TRBD1; j_gene: TRBJ2-2; abundance: NA; CDR3nt: TGTGCCAGCAGCGCCGGGATATGGAGACAGGGAGCCCTCACCGGGGAGCTGTTTTTT; CDR3aa: CASSAGIWRQGALTGELFF
v_gene: TRBV25-1; d_gene: NA; j_gene: TRBJ1-2; abundance: NA; CDR3nt: TGTGCCAGCAGTGAACCAGGGGTCCGTGGCTACACCTTC; CDR3aa: CASSEPGVRGYTF
v_gene: TRBV7-9; d_gene: NA; j_gene: TRBJ2-3; abundance: NA; CDR3nt: TGTGCCAGCAGCTTAGATAGGCCAACAGATACGCAGTATTTT; CDR3aa: CASSLDRPTDTQYF
v_gene: TRBV5-6; d_gene: NA; j_gene: TRBJ1-2; abundance: NA; CDR3nt: TGTGCCAGCAGCTTAGGGGCAAGGGGCTGGGACTATGGCTACACCTTC; CDR3aa: CASSLGARGWDYGYTF
v_gene: TRBV4-1; d_gene: NA; j_gene: TRBJ1-3; abundance: NA; CDR3nt: TGCGCCAGCAGCCAACCCCTGAACCCGGGTTCTGGAAACACCATATATTTT; CDR3aa: CASSQPLNPGSGNTIYF
v_gene: TRBV5-4; d_gene: TRBD2; j_gene: TRBJ2-1; abundance: once; CDR3nt: TGTGCCAGCAGCTTGGGCAGCGGGACTTACAATGAGCAGTTCTTC; CDR3aa: CASSLGSGTYNEQFF
v_gene: TRBV5-4; d_gene: NA; j_gene: TRBJ1-1; abundance: NA; CDR3nt: TGTGCCAGCAGCCCTAAGGGGGGATTCACTGAAGCTTTCTTT; CDR3aa: CASSPKGGFTEAFF
v_gene: TRBV28; d_gene: NA; j_gene: TRBJ1-6; abundance: NA; CDR3nt: TGTGCCAGCAGTTTCCGGAATTCACCCCTCCACTTT; CDR3aa: CASSFRNSPLHF
v_gene: TRBV5-3; d_gene: NA; j_gene: TRBJ1-1; abundance: NA; CDR3nt: TGTGCCAGAAGCTTGGCGGGGCCTCAAAGGAACACTGAAGCTTTCTTT; CDR3aa: CARSLAGPQRNTEAFF
v_gene: TRBV5-1; d_gene: TRBD2; j_gene: TRBJ2-1; abundance: NA; CDR3nt: TGCGCCAGCAGCAAACGGACTAGCGGGGACTCCTACAATGAGCAGTTCTTC; CDR3aa: CASSKRTSGDSYNEQFF
v_gene: TRBV7-8; d_gene: NA; j_gene: TRBJ2-3; abundance: NA; CDR3nt: TGTGCCAGCAAACCCCGGACGAGCACAGATACGCAGTATTTT; CDR3aa: CASKPRTSTDTQYF
v_gene: TRBV9; d_gene: NA; j_gene: TRBJ1-3; abundance: NA; CDR3nt: TGTGCCAGCAGCGTAAGTGGCAGGACCTCTGGAAACACCATATATTTT; CDR3aa: CASSVSGRTSGNTIYF
v_gene: TRBV5-1; d_gene: NA; j_gene: TRBJ2-3; abundance: NA; CDR3nt: TGCGCCAGCAGCTTACAAGGCACAGATACGCAGTATTTT; CDR3aa: CASSLQGTDTQYF
v_gene: TRBV11-2; d_gene: TRBD2; j_gene: TRBJ2-5; abundance: NA; CDR3nt: TGTGCCAGCAGCCAAGGACTAGCGGGAGCGGAGACCCAGTACTTC; CDR3aa: CASSQGLAGAETQYF
v_gene: TRBV7-2; d_gene: NA; j_gene: TRBJ2-5; abundance: NA; CDR3nt: TGTGCCAGCAGCTTAGTAGGGCAAGAGACCCAGTACTTC; CDR3aa: CASSLVGQETQYF
v_gene: TRBV27; d_gene: NA; j_gene: TRBJ2-7; abundance: once; CDR3nt: TGTGCCAGCGATGGCCAGACGGATAGACCCTACGAGCAGTACTTC; CDR3aa: CASDGQTDRPYEQYF
v_gene: TRBV11-3; d_gene: TRBD2; j_gene: TRBJ2-3; abundance: NA; CDR3nt: TGTGCCAGCAGCTTAGGACCGGTTCGCAGCGGGAGTCTCGCAGATACGCAGTATTTT; CDR3aa: CASSLGPVRSGSLADTQYF